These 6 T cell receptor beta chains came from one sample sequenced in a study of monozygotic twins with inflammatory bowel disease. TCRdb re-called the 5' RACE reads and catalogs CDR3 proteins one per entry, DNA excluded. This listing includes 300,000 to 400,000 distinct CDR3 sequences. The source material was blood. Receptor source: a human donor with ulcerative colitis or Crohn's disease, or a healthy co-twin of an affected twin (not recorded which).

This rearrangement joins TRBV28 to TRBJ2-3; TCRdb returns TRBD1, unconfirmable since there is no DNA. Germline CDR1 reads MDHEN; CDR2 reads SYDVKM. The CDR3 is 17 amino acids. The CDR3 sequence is CASSVTRQVASRDTQYF.

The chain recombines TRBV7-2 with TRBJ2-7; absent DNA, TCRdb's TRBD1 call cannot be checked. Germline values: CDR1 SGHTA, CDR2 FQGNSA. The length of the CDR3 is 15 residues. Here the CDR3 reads CASSFKTGRLYEQYF.

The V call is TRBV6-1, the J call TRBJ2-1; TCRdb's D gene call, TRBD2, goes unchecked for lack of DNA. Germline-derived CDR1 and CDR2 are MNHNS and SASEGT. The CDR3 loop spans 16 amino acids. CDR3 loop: CASSRWGLAGNNEQFF.

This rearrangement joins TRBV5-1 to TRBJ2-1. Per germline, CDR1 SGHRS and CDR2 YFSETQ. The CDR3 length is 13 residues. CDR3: CASSFGRHNEQFF. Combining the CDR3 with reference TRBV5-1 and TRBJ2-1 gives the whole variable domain KAGVTQTPRYLIKTRGQQVTLSCSPISGHRSVSWYQQTPGQGLQFLFEYFSETQRNKGNFPGRFSGRQFSNSRSEMNVSTLELGDSALYLCASSFGRHNEQFFGPGTRLTVL.

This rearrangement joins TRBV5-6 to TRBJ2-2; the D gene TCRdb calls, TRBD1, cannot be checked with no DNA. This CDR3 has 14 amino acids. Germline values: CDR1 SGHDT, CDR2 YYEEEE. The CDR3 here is CASSGTGETGELFF.

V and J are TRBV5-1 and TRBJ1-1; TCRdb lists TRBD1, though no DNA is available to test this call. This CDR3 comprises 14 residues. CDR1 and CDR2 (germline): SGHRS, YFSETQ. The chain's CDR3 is CASSLLKEGAEAFF.